This is a list of T cell receptor beta chains from one sample in a study of shared clonotypes between healthy human individuals. Data came from immunoSEQ multiplex PCR; TCRdb stores just in-frame clones and leaves some out. This table holds around 2.5 million clones, approximately 94% found once. The sample comprised naive CD4+ T cells from PBMCs. The receptors derive from a man between 18 and 29 years old in good health. Some clones in this sample may be carry-over from other donors' samples. CDR3s include the opening cysteine and the closing phenylalanine or tryptophan. The D gene is left open where the match is weak. A clone size is listed for some rows: how often the clone was seen (once, few, many), or a class if it is expanded.

>.|TRBV28|.|TRBJ2-7
CASSPQDDYEQYF
TGTGCCAGCAGTCCCCAGGACGACTACGAGCAGTACTTC
>TRBD2|TRBV18|.|TRBJ2-1
CASSPGLASYNEQFF
TGTGCCAGCTCACCGGGACTAGCCTCCTACAATGAGCAGTTCTTC
>.|TRBV18|.|TRBJ1-5
CASSPLGAPSNQPQHF
TGTGCCAGCTCACCTCTGGGGGCGCCGAGCAATCAGCCCCAGCATTTT
>.|TRBV28|.|TRBJ1-2
CASSFMGGYGYTF
TGTGCCAGCAGTTTTATGGGTGGTTATGGCTACACCTTC
>.|TRBV15|.|TRBJ2-2
CATSRVLSAGELFF
TGTGCCACCAGCAGAGTGCTTTCGGCCGGGGAGCTGTTTTTT
>.|TRBV7-8|.|TRBJ1-2
CASSFFLAPGYGYTF
TGTGCCAGCAGCTTTTTTCTCGCCCCAGGCTATGGCTACACCTTC
>.|TRBV7-2|.|TRBJ2-7
CASSFERVYEQYF
TGTGCCAGCAGCTTTGAGCGGGTCTACGAGCAGTACTTC
>.|TRBV2|.|TRBJ2-1
CASRAGTDYNEQFF
TGTGCCAGCAGGGCTGGGACTGACTACAATGAGCAGTTCTTC
>.|TRBV5-6|.|TRBJ1-1
CASSLRARVTEAFF
TGTGCCAGCAGCTTGCGGGCGCGAGTCACTGAAGCTTTCTTT
>.|TRBV30|.|TRBJ2-7
CAWSLGGTYEQYF
TGTGCCTGGAGCCTCGGGGGTACCTACGAGCAGTACTTC
>.|TRBV5-1|.|TRBJ1-4
CASSLIGLDNEKLFF
TGCGCCAGCAGCTTGATCGGGTTAGATAATGAAAAACTGTTTTTT
>.|TRBV5-6|.|TRBJ2-2
CASSFDRTGELFF
TGTGCCAGCAGCTTCGACCGGACCGGGGAGCTGTTTTTT
>.|TRBV5-6|.|TRBJ1-2
CASSPYQTNYGYTF
TGTGCCAGCAGCCCGTACCAAACAAACTATGGCTACACCTTC
>TRBD1|TRBV25-1|.|TRBJ2-1
CASSGRDRSFSNEQFF
TGTGCCAGCAGTGGCCGGGACAGGAGTTTTAGCAATGAGCAGTTCTTC
>TRBD1|TRBV7-2|.|TRBJ2-3
CASSLVVTGGQPQYF
TGTGCCAGCAGCTTAGTCGTGACAGGGGGTCAGCCCCAGTATTTT
>.|TRBV19|few|TRBJ2-2
CATRDRNTGELFF
TGTGCCACACGGGACCGGAACACCGGGGAGCTGTTTTTT
>.|TRBV19|once|TRBJ2-4
CASSIDHGADLAKNIQYF
TGTGCCAGTAGTATAGACCATGGGGCGGATCTAGCCAAAAACATTCAGTACTTC
>TRBD1|TRBV7-2|.|TRBJ1-2
CASSLSSGGIYGYTF
TGTGCCAGCAGCTTAAGTTCAGGGGGGATCTATGGCTACACCTTC
>.|TRBV30|.|TRBJ1-3
CAWSVTGNTIYF
TGTGCCTGGAGTGTAACTGGAAACACCATATATTTT